These 21 T cell receptor beta chains were sequenced from one sample in a study of PD-L1 blockade in urothelial cancer (TCRdb year 2017). The time point label on this specimen signifies: pretreatment peripheral blood. Preparation of the library involved the immunoSEQ multiplex PCR assay. This immuneACCESS table, as held by TCRdb, lists in-frame sequences with V and J called but not all clones. Of the missing ones, under half trace to an unresolved V gene in checked studies; the others have no known cause. Counted in this sample were roughly 63,000 clones; approximately 80% of them appeared once. 2.5% to 4% of the sample is taken by the ten largest. The material sequenced was PBMCs, taken around atezolizumab (anti-PD-L1) treatment. These receptors came from a man in his 70s with urothelial cancer.

This clone is a singleton in its sample. The V call is TRBV4-1, the J call TRBJ2-3, with 7 positions matching TRBD2. With 4 bases clipped from V and 0 bases from J, the junction kept 10 bases outside the gene matches. Germline V gives CDR1 MGHRA, CDR2 YSYEKL. This CDR3 is built from 17 residues. CDR3 bases: TGCGCCAGCAGCCGAGGAAGACCGGGACTAAGCACAGATACGCAGTATTTT. It codes for CASSRGRPGLSTDTQYF.

The chain recombines TRBV25-1 with TRBJ2-7, with a possible D match to TRBD2 (6 bases). CDR3 size: 13 residues. Trimming left V 1 base short and J 3 bases short, with 7 bases between. Germline loops: CDR1 MGHDK, CDR2 SYGVNS. The CDR3 nucleotides are TGTGCCAGCAGTGAATCGGGACTCTACGAGCAGTACTTC. It is translated as CASSESGLYEQYF.

As regards this clone: This sequence may be a read error, since a much larger clone differs from it by one base. Other DNA variants within this sample encode the same CDR3. The gene calls are TRBV7-8 and TRBJ2-1, with D perhaps matching TRBD2 (5 bases). Germline loops: CDR1 SGHVS, CDR2 FQNEAQ. There are 14 residues in the CDR3. CDR3 protein: CASRGGGFYNEQFF. Written as DNA, the CDR3 is TGTGCCAGCAGGGGTGGCGGGTTCTACAATGAACAGTTCTTC.

The gene calls are TRBV7-3 and TRBJ2-2; D is possibly TRBD1 (6 bases). Germline V lookup: CDR1 SGHTA, CDR2 FQGTGA. Trimming left V 3 bases short and J 1 base short, with 6 bases between. This CDR3 is 14 amino acids long. In DNA form, the CDR3 reads TGTGCCAGCAGCTTGGACAGGAACACCGGGGAGCTGTTTTTT. Amino acids: CASSLDRNTGELFF.

This rearrangement joins TRBV5-1 to TRBJ1-2; the D gene is possibly TRBD1 (5 bases). Trimming took off 0 bases at V and 6 bases at J, with 9 bases between the two ends. The CDR3 has 13 residues. Germline V gene data show CDR1 as SGHRS and CDR2 as YFSETQ. CDR3 coding DNA: TGCGCCAGCAGCTTGGCATGGGGGGATGGCTACACCTTC. Its translation: CASSLAWGDGYTF.

The chain couples TRBV2 to TRBJ1-5; D ambiguous. Between the trimmed V and J ends, which lost 2 bases and 0 bases, there was a span of 8 bases. The CDR3 contains 15 residues. The germline V gene has CDR1 SNHLY and CDR2 FYNNEI. The CDR3 nucleotides read TGTGCCAGCAGTGAAACACCTTATAGCAATCAGCCCCAGCATTTT. Protein: CASSETPYSNQPQHF.

The chain carries TRBV6-5 and TRBJ2-7; TRBD1 matches at 9 bases. Per germline, CDR1 MNHEY and CDR2 SVGAGI. This CDR3 is built from 16 residues. V gave up 4 bases and J gave up 4 bases; unmatched junction bases: 11. The CDR3 region is CASSSTRRDRAYEQYF. CDR3 sequence (DNA): TGTGCCAGCAGTTCCACGCGCCGGGACAGGGCTTACGAGCAGTACTTC.

This clone has a single count. This chain links TRBV5-4 with TRBJ2-6, with D unclear. CDR1 is SGHNT and CDR2 is YYREEE in the germline V gene (reference sequence). This CDR3 has 16 residues. V dropped 3 bases and J dropped 2 bases, with 12 bases sitting between them. CDR3 loop: CASSYHARTGANVLTF. CDR3 bases: TGTGCCAGCAGCTATCATGCGAGGACTGGGGCCAACGTCCTGACTTTC.

The chain couples TRBV2 to TRBJ2-3; 16 bases line up with TRBD2. This CDR3 has 18 amino acids. Looked up from germline, CDR1 is SNHLY and CDR2 is FYNNEI. J lost 0 bases, V lost 6 bases, and 6 bases had no gene match. The CDR3 reads CASRPGTSGRGSTDTQYF. CDR3 in DNA: TGTGCCAGCAGACCCGGGACTAGCGGGAGGGGGAGCACAGATACGCAGTATTTT.

V gene TRBV19 combines with J gene TRBJ2-2; possibly TRBD1 for D (6 bases). V was trimmed by 8 bases and J by 7 bases, leaving 14 bases between them. Germline CDR1 is LNHDA and CDR2 is SQIVND (reference sequence). This CDR3 is 13 amino acids long. For the CDR3, the DNA is TGTGCCAGTTCTAGACAGGCTGTCGGGGAGCTGTTTTTT. This gives the protein CASSRQAVGELFF.

V usage is TRBV5-1 and J usage is TRBJ1-1; TRBD1 agrees at 8 bases. The CDR3 is 14 residues long. V was clipped by 4 bases and J by 5 bases; unmatched bases: 7. Germline V CDR1 and CDR2: SGHRS, YFSETQ. CDR3 in amino acids: CASSGQGAHTEAFF. CDR3 in DNA: TGCGCCAGCAGCGGGCAGGGGGCGCATACTGAAGCTTTCTTT.

A few counts support this clone. V and J are TRBV2 and TRBJ2-1, with 7 bases identical to TRBD2. The CDR3 runs to 15 residues. Per germline, CDR1 SNHLY and CDR2 FYNNEI. J was trimmed by 11 bases and V by 5 bases; bases with no gene match: 15. CDR3 DNA sequence: TGTGCCAGCAGTCCCCGCCAATCCGGTAGCGGGCAGCAGTTCTTC. This codes for CASSPRQSGSGQQFF. Full variable domain (outside the CDR3, taken from reference TRBV2 and TRBJ2-1): EPEVTQTPSHQVTQMGQEVILRCVPISNHLYFYWYRQILGQKVEFLVSFYNNEISEKSEIFDDQFSVERPDGSNFTLKIRSTKLEDSAMYFCASSPRQSGSGQQFFGPGTRLTVL.

The gene calls are TRBV6-5 and TRBJ2-5, with D possibly TRBD2 on 5 matching bases. With 5 bases removed from V and 1 base from J, the gap between germline ends came to 8 bases. CDR3 length: 13 amino acids. Germline V gene sequence: CDR1 MNHEY, CDR2 SVGAGI. CDR3 sequence reads: CASSRTPQETQYF. In DNA form, the CDR3 reads TGTGCCAGCAGTAGGACTCCCCAAGAGACCCAGTACTTC.

The chain recombines TRBV28 with TRBJ1-1; D gene uncertain. Germline CDR1 is MDHEN and CDR2 is SYDVKM. The V and J ends lost 5 bases and 4 bases respectively, with 11 bases between them. The CDR3 consists of 13 residues. The CDR3 reads CASSPYGGTEAFF. Written as DNA, the CDR3 is TGTGCCAGCAGTCCCTACGGAGGCACTGAAGCTTTCTTT.

This rearrangement joins TRBV5-5 to TRBJ2-1, with 12 bases identical to TRBD2. V dropped 4 bases and J dropped 9; count of bases not matched to a gene: 11. This CDR3 is built from 16 residues. Germline-derived CDR1 and CDR2 are SGHKS and YYEKEE (reference sequence). In DNA form, the CDR3 reads TGTGCCAGCAGCCCTCGACTAGCGGGAGCATCGGGTGAGCAGTTCTTC. Translated: CASSPRLAGASGEQFF.

V and J are TRBV5-1 and TRBJ1-4; D call uncertain. The germline V gene encodes CDR1 SGHRS and CDR2 YFSETQ. The V end was cut by 0 bases, the J end by 3 bases, with 9 bases between. The CDR3 contains 15 residues. CDR3 region: CASSLGSLANEKLFF. CDR3 coding DNA: TGCGCCAGCAGCTTGGGGAGCTTGGCTAATGAAAAACTGTTTTTT.

This clone has only a few counts. The rearrangement uses TRBV10-2 and TRBJ2-2, with 11 bases identical to TRBD2. The CDR3 consists of 15 residues. Germline trimming cut 6 bases from V and 5 bases from J; bases unmatched to any gene: 5. Per germline, CDR1 WSHSY and CDR2 SAAADI. In DNA form, the CDR3 reads TGCGCCAGCAGAATAGCGGGAGGGCCGACCGGGGAGCTGTTTTTT. Protein: CASRIAGGPTGELFF.

This chain joins TRBV27 and TRBJ2-4; 8 positions agree with TRBD1. V trimming: 0 bases; J trimming: 1 base; junction bases outside the gene matches: 14. This CDR3 is built from 20 residues. Germline V gene lookup returns CDR1 MNHEY and CDR2 SMNVEV (reference sequence). Here the CDR3 DNA reads TGTGCCAGCAGTTTATCGCCGGACAGGGTTACGAGTCCGGCCAAAAACATTCAGTACTTC. Translated: CASSLSPDRVTSPAKNIQYF.

This sequence joins TRBV2 and TRBJ2-7, with D possibly TRBD1 on 5 matching bases. This CDR3 has 15 residues. From germline, CDR1 is SNHLY and CDR2 FYNNEI. The V gene lost 2 bases and the J gene lost 3 bases, with 14 bases spanning the gap. The CDR3 is CASSEHPDIDYEQYF. CDR3 DNA: TGTGCCAGCAGTGAACACCCGGACATCGACTACGAGCAGTACTTC.

The chain combines TRBV7-2 with TRBJ2-1; maybe TRBD2 (5 bases). V lost 0 bases and J 1 base, leaving 10 bases between the germline ends. This CDR3 comprises 16 residues. Germline lookup yields CDR1 SGHTA and CDR2 FQGNSA. CDR3 amino acids: CASSLAASQSYNEQFF. The DNA for the CDR3 is TGTGCCAGCAGCTTAGCGGCTAGCCAATCCTACAATGAGCAGTTCTTC.

V and J are TRBV30 and TRBJ1-2; a possible D gene is TRBD1 (5 bases). Germline CDR1 is GTSNPN and CDR2 is SVGIG (reference sequence). V lost 0 bases to trimming and J lost 5 bases, with 16 bases between them. This CDR3 comprises 15 residues. DNA for the CDR3: TGTGCCTGGAGTGTACCTGGGGAGGGGCTATATGGCTACACCTTC. Its protein product is CAWSVPGEGLYGYTF.